These 18 T cell receptor beta chains came from one sample sequenced in a study of cytotoxic CD8 clonotypes in ibrutinib-treated CLL. Profiled with immunoSEQ multiplex PCR; TCRdb holds only in-frame clones, not every one. Altogether around 20,000 clones are present, around 79% being singletons, with the ten largest covering around 7.9%. The specimen comprised PBMCs, sampled before ibrutinib treatment. The receptor set was obtained from a human donor with chronic lymphocytic leukemia.

The chain uses TRBV19 and TRBJ2-7, with 9 bases that match TRBD2. With V trimmed by 3 bases and J by 4 bases, 10 bases remained unmatched. The CDR3 is 16 residues long. Per the germline V gene, CDR1 is LNHDA and CDR2 is SQIVND (reference sequence). CDR3 sequence reads: CASSIGSASGIYEQYF. The CDR3, as DNA: TGTGCCAGTAGTATTGGTTCGGCTAGCGGGATTTACGAGCAGTACTTC.

The chain uses TRBV7-8 and TRBJ2-7; TRBD2 is a possible D gene (5 bases). Germline V gives CDR1 SGHVS, CDR2 FQNEAQ. CDR3 length: 15 amino acids. V shed 2 bases and J shed 4 bases, with 15 bases lying between them. The CDR3 sequence is CASSLKSPSSYEQYF. The DNA for the CDR3 is TGTGCCAGCAGCTTAAAATCGCCTAGCAGTTACGAGCAGTACTTC.

V and J are TRBV18 and TRBJ1-1, with no clear D. From germline, CDR1 is KGHSH and CDR2 LQKENI. Trimming removed 1 base at V and 3 bases at J, with 6 bases between. There are 13 residues in the CDR3. DNA for the CDR3: TGTGCCAGCTCACCACAGTTAGACACTGAAGCTTTCTTT. Protein product: CASSPQLDTEAFF.

The chain uses TRBV9 and TRBJ1-2, with a weak D call TRBD1 (5 bases). Germline V gene data show CDR1 as SGDLS and CDR2 as YYNGEE. This CDR3 contains 16 residues. Trimming pared 5 bases from V and 2 bases from J, leaving 19 bases between. As DNA, the CDR3 is TGTGCCAGCAGTCACGACCCCGGGACGGCAAACTATGGCTACACCTTC. Encoded protein: CASSHDPGTANYGYTF.

This chain links TRBV9 with TRBJ2-1; 7 bases agree with TRBD2. The CDR3 has 16 amino acids. J was trimmed by 3 bases and V by 0 bases; bases with no gene match: 6. CDR1 is SGDLS, CDR2 YYNGEE, per germline. The CDR3 coding sequence is TGTGCCAGCAGCGTAGAAACTAGCGCTTACTACAATGAGCAGTTCTTC. This encodes CASSVETSAYYNEQFF.

The chain is built from TRBV4-3 and TRBJ2-4; the match to TRBD2 covers 11 bases. With 1 base clipped from V and 6 bases from J, the junction kept 5 bases outside the gene matches. The CDR3 has 16 amino acids. The germline V gene has CDR1 LGHNA and CDR2 YSLEER. The CDR3 DNA is TGCGCCAGCAGCCAAGTAGTCGGGACTAGCGGAAACATTCAGTACTTC. Protein sequence: CASSQVVGTSGNIQYF.

The chain employs TRBV15 and TRBJ1-1; D possibly corresponds to TRBD1 (5 bases). Germline V gives CDR1 LNHNV, CDR2 YYDKDF (reference sequence). The CDR3 is made up of 17 amino acids. V was trimmed by 0 bases and J by 0 bases, leaving 14 bases between them. The CDR3 protein is CATSRDQMTAMNTEAFF. The CDR3 coding sequence is TGTGCCACCAGCAGAGATCAGATGACAGCAATGAACACTGAAGCTTTCTTT.

V and J are TRBV10-1 and TRBJ2-7; 12 bases line up with TRBD2. V was pared by 6 bases and J by 3 bases, with 9 bases of the junction left unmatched. The germline gives CDR1 WNHNN, CDR2 SYGVQD (reference sequence). The CDR3 loop spans 16 amino acids. This chain's CDR3 is CASRATSGSFRYEQYF. DNA for the CDR3: TGCGCCAGCAGGGCGACTAGCGGGAGTTTCCGCTACGAGCAGTACTTC.

This clone appeared a single time. The gene calls are TRBV28 and TRBJ2-1, with D uncertain. Deletions cut 5 bases from V and 7 bases from J, with 12 bases between. Germline CDR1 is MDHEN and CDR2 is SYDVKM. The CDR3 extends over 13 amino acids. The CDR3 DNA sequence: TGTGCCAGCAGTACCCAGAACCGGAATGAGCAGTTCTTC. This codes for CASSTQNRNEQFF.

The chain couples TRBV11-1 to TRBJ1-1, with 10 bases fitting TRBD1. V lost 4 bases and J lost 8; bases outside the gene matches: 7. Germline V CDR1 and CDR2: SGHAT, FQDESV (reference sequence). The CDR3 is 14 residues long. CDR3 in amino acids: CASSSDRGRAEAFF. The CDR3 DNA sequence: TGTGCCAGCAGCTCCGACAGGGGGCGGGCGGAAGCTTTCTTT.

This sequence joins TRBV5-1 and TRBJ2-1; TRBD1 or TRBD2 may be the D gene (5 bases each). V was cut by 4 bases and J by 1 base, with 9 bases left in between. CDR1 and CDR2 (germline): SGHRS, YFSETQ. CDR3 length equals 14 residues. CDR3 DNA: TGCGCCAGCAGCGGGACCAGTTCCTACAATGAGCAGTTCTTC. Translating gives CASSGTSSYNEQFF.

The V gene is TRBV14, the J gene TRBJ2-7; the D is unclear. The CDR3 runs to 12 residues. V was clipped by 1 base and J by 6 bases, with 7 bases between them. Germline loops: CDR1 SGHDN, CDR2 FVKESK. DNA for the CDR3: TGTGCCAGCAGCCAAGCCGGGTTCGAGCAGTACTTC. It codes for CASSQAGFEQYF.

This chain links TRBV7-2 with TRBJ2-2; D may be TRBD1 or TRBD2 (5 bases each). CDR1 SGHTA and CDR2 FQGNSA come from the germline V gene. The V gene lost 3 bases and the J gene lost 0 bases, with 8 bases spanning the gap. The CDR3 runs 15 residues. The CDR3 nucleotides are TGTGCCAGCAGCTTGGGGACCGCGAACACCGGGGAGCTGTTTTTT. The encoded protein is CASSLGTANTGELFF.

The chain links TRBV4-2 to TRBJ2-6; TRBD1 agrees at 9 bases. V trimming: 4 bases; J trimming: 3 bases; junction bases outside the gene matches: 10. Germline lookup yields CDR1 LGHNA and CDR2 YNFKEQ. The CDR3 covers 18 residues. CDR3 nucleotides: TGTGCCAGCAGCCGGAACCTACAGGGGGCGCATGGGGCCAACGTCCTGACTTTC. The encoded protein is CASSRNLQGAHGANVLTF.

V usage is TRBV5-6 and J usage is TRBJ2-6, with D tentatively TRBD2 (6 bases). V was trimmed by 4 bases and J by 2 bases, leaving 13 bases between them. CDR3 length: 16 amino acids. Germline V CDR1 and CDR2: SGHDT, YYEEEE. CDR3 DNA sequence: TGTGCCAGCAGCGTGTTCGGGAGCGCTGGGGCCAACGTCCTGACTTTC. This encodes CASSVFGSAGANVLTF.

This clone was seen just once. The chain combines TRBV6-5 with TRBJ1-3; D gene uncertain. There are 15 residues in the CDR3. Trimming took off 0 bases at V and 0 bases at J, with 6 bases between the two ends. Germline values: CDR1 MNHEY, CDR2 SVGAGI. The CDR3, as DNA: TGTGCCAGCAGTTACTCGTCCAGCTCTGGAAACACCATATATTTT. Encoded protein: CASSYSSSSGNTIYF.

The chain employs TRBV18 and TRBJ2-3; D remains ambiguous. Germline values: CDR1 KGHSH, CDR2 LQKENI. The CDR3 is 13 residues long. V lost 5 bases and J lost 3, with 9 bases in between. The CDR3 nucleotides are TGTGCCAGCTCAGCCCGGGCGACAGATACGCAGTATTTT. This gives the protein CASSARATDTQYF.

This chain joins TRBV4-3 and TRBJ1-1; weak D call: TRBD1 (5 bases). The V gene lost 0 bases and the J gene lost 5 bases, with 13 bases spanning the gap. Germline values: CDR1 LGHNA, CDR2 YSLEER. The CDR3 loop spans 15 amino acids. The CDR3 DNA is TGCGCCAGCAGCCAAGATGGGACCGAGGGGACTGAAGCTTTCTTT. Translated, it gives CASSQDGTEGTEAFF.